Below, 2 T cell receptor beta chains from the same sample are listed, as sequenced in a study of T cells after yellow fever vaccination. TCRdb re-called the 5' RACE reads through MiXCR, storing one row per CDR3 protein. The sample yields some 250,000 distinct CDR3 sequences, less than 9% seen once. Specimen: CD4+ T cells sorted from PBMCs, collected 15 days after the yellow fever booster vaccination. These TCRs come from a man younger than 40 who received the YFV17D yellow fever vaccine.

In this sample, this clonotype turned up a few times. CDR3 protein: CASHQGGGGTGAFF. The CDR3 DNA is TGTGCCTCTCACCAGGGGGGCGGTGGGACCGGAGCTTTCTTT. The chain uses TRBV10-3 and TRBJ1-1; 7 positions match TRBD1. Germline V CDR1 and CDR2: ENHRY, SYGVKD. The CDR3 contains 14 residues. V shed 11 bases and J 10 bases; nucleotides not matched to a gene: 19.

This clonotype turned up a few times. The rearrangement joins TRBV5-1 to TRBJ2-7; 9 bases agree with TRBD2. In germline, CDR1 is SGHRS, CDR2 YFSETQ. Trimming removed 0 bases from V and 6 bases from J; junction bases left unmatched: 7. The CDR3 length is 15 residues. For the CDR3, the DNA is TGCGCCAGCAGCTTGGGGGCTAGAGCGGGAGGCGAGCAGTACTTC. Its translation: CASSLGARAGGEQYF.